This T cell receptor beta chain was recovered during a study of CDR3 diversity in severe acne. From germline, CDR1 is SNHLY and CDR2 FYNNEI. V lost 7 bases to trimming and J lost 2 bases, with 15 bases between them. The CDR3 is 14 amino acids. TCRdb passed the PCR reads through MiXCR, listing each CDR3 protein once. The top ten clones hold over 9% of a sample with some 90,000 distinct CDR3 sequences, around half of them seen once. The chain couples TRBV2 to TRBJ2-7, with D unclear. The TCR comes from a male donor in good health, serving as a control. Material for sequencing was blood. The CDR3 region has the DNA TGTGCCAGCAACTCCTTCCTGCGGACCTACGAGCAGTACTTC. As protein: CASNSFLRTYEQYF. Filled out from reference TRBV2 and TRBJ2-7, the complete variable domain reads EPEVTQTPSHQVTQMGQEVILRCVPISNHLYFYWYRQILGQKVEFLVSFYNNEISEKSEIFDDQFSVERPDGSNFTLKIRSTKLEDSAMYFCASNSFLRTYEQYFGPGTRLTVT.